The clone carrying this T cell receptor beta chain was picked up many times. Trimming took 5 bases from V and 6 from J, leaving 7 bases between them. The CDR3 length is 11 residues. The use of genomic DNA as template underpinned the TCR beta VDJ and CDR3 profiling. TCRdb re-analysed the reads in MiXCR, keeping a single row per CDR3 protein. The table includes around 150,000 distinct CDR3 sequences, roughly 47% detected once. This specimen comes from a study of CD8+CD57+ T cells in acquired aplastic anemia. The receptor comes from a human donor in good health. V gene TRBV12-3 or TRBV12-4 combines with J gene TRBJ1-1; D is possibly TRBD1 (5 bases). The sequenced sample consisted of sorted CD4+, CD8+, or CD8+CD57+ T cells (not recorded which) from PBMCs. CDR3 nucleotide sequence: TGTGCCAGCAGTGTGGGGCCTGAAGCTTTCTTT. Amino acids: CASSVGPEAFF.